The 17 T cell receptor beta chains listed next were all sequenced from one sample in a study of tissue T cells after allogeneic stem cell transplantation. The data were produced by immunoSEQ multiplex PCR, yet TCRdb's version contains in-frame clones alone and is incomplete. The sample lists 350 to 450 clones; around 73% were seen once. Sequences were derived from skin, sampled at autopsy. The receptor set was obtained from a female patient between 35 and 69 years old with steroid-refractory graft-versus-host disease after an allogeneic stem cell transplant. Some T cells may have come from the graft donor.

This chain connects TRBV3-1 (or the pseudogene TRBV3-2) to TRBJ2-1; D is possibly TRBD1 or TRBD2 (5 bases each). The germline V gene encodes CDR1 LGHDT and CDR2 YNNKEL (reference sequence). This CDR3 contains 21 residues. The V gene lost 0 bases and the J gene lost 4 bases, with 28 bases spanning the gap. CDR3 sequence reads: CASSQDGVGLYRRDLYNEQFF. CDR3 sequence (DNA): TGTGCCAGCAGCCAAGATGGCGTAGGCTTATATCGTAGGGACCTTTACAATGAGCAGTTCTTC.

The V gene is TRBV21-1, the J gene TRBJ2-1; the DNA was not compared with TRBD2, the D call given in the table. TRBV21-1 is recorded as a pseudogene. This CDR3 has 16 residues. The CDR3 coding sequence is TGTGCCAGCAGCAAAGCGGAGGATAGCTCCTACAATGAGCAGTTCTTC. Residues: CASSKAEDSSYNEQFF.

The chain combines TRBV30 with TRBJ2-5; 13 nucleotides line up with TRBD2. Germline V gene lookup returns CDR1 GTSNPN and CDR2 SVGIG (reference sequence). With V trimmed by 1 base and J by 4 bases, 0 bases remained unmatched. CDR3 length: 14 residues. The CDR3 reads CAWSGTSGRETQYF. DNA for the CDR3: TGTGCCTGGAGTGGGACTAGCGGGAGAGAGACCCAGTACTTC. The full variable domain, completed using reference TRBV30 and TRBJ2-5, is SQTIHQWPATLVQPVGSPLSLECTVEGTSNPNLYWYRQAAGRGLQLLFYSVGIGQISSEVPQNLSASRPQDRQFILSSKKLLLSDSGFYLCAWSGTSGRETQYFGPGTRLLVL.

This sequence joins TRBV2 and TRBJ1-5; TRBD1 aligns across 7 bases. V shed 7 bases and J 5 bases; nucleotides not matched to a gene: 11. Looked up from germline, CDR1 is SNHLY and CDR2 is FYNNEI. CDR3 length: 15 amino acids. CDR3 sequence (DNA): TGTGCCAGCACCGAGGCGGACAGGCCAGATCAGCCCCAGCATTTT. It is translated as CASTEADRPDQPQHF.

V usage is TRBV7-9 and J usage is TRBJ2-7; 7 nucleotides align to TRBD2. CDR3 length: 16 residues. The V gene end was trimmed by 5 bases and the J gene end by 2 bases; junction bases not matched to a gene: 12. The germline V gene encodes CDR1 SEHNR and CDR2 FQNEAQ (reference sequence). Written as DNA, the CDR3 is TGTGCCAGCAGCCCCGTCGAGCGGGGACCACCCTACGAGCAGTACTTC. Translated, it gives CASSPVERGPPYEQYF.

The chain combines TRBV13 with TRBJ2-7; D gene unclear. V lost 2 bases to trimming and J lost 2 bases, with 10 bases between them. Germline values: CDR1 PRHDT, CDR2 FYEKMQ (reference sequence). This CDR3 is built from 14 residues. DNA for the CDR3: TGTGCCAGCAGCTTATTGCAGGAAGCCTACGAGCAGTACTTC. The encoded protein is CASSLLQEAYEQYF.

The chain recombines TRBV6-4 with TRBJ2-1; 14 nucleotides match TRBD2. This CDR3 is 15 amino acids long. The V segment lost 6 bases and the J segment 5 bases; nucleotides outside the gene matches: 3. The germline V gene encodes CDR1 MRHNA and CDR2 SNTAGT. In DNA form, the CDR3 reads TGTGCCAGCAGCGAGGGACTAGCGGGAGACAATGAGCAGTTCTTC. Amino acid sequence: CASSEGLAGDNEQFF.

The chain's CDR3 is CASSQDTSGSYEQYF. The CDR3 nucleotides are TGTGCCAGCAGCCAAGATACTAGCGGGAGTTACGAGCAGTACTTC. The V and J genes are TRBV4-2 and TRBJ2-7; 11 bases line up with TRBD2. CDR3 length: 15 residues. V lost 0 bases to trimming and J lost 4 bases; unmatched junction nucleotides: 2. Per germline, CDR1 LGHNA and CDR2 YNFKEQ.

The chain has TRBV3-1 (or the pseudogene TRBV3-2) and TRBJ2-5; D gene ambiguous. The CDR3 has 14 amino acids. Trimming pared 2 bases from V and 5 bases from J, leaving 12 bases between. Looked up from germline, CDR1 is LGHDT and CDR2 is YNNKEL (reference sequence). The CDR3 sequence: CASSQRTGGETQYF. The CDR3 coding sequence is TGTGCCAGCAGCCAACGGACGGGTGGGGAGACCCAGTACTTC.

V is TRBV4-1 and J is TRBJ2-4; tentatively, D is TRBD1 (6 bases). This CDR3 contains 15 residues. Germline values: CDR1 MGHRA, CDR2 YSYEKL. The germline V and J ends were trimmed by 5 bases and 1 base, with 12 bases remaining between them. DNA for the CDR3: TGCGCCAGCAGCAAAAACAGGGAGGCCAAAAACATTCAGTACTTC. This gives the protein CASSKNREAKNIQYF.

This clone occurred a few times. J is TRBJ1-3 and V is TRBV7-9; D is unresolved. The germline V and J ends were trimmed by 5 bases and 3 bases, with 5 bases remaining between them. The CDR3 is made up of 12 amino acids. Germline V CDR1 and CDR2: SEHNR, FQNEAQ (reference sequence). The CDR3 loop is CASSLIGNTIYF. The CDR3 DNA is TGTGCCAGCAGCCTCATTGGAAACACCATATATTTT.

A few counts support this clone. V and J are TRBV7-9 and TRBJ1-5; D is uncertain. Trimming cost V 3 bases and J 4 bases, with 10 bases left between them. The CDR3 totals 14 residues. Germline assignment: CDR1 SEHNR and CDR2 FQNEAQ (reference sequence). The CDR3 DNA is TGTGCCAGCAGCTTTGCGCACCCGAATCAGCCCCAGCATTTT. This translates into CASSFAHPNQPQHF.

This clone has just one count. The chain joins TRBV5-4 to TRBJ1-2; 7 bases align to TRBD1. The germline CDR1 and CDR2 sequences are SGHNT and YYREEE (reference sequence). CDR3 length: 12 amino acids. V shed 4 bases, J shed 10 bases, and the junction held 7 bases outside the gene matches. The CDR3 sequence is CASSIRQGDYTF. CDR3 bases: TGTGCCAGCAGCATCCGACAGGGTGACTACACCTTC.

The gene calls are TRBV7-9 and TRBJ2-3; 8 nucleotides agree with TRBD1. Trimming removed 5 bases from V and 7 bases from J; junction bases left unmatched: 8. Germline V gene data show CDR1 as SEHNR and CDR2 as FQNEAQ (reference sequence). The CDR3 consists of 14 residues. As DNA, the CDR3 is TGTGCCAGCAGCGCCCGGACAGGGAAACATACGCAGTATTTT. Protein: CASSARTGKHTQYF. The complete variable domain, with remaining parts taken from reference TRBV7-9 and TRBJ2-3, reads DTGVSQNPRHKITKRGQNVTFRCDPISEHNRLYWYRQTLGQGPEFLTYFQNEAQLEKSRLLSDRFSAERPKGSFSTLEIQRTEQGDSAMYLCASSARTGKHTQYFGPGTRLTVL.

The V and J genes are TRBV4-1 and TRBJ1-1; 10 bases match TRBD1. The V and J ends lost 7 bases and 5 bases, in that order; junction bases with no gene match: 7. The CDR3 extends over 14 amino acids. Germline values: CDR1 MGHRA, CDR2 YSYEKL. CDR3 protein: CASMLGTGVTEAFF. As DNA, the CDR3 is TGCGCCAGCATGCTTGGGACAGGGGTGACTGAAGCTTTCTTT.

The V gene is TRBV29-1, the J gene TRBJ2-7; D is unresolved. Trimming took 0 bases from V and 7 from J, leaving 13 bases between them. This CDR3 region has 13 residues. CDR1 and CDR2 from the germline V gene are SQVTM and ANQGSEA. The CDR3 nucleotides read TGCAGCGTTGAAGACTGGTTAAGTTTGGAGCAGTACTTC. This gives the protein CSVEDWLSLEQYF.

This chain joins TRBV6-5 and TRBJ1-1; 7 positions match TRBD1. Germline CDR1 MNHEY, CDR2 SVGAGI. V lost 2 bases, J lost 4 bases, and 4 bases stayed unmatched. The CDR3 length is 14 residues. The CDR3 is CASSYQTGFTEAFF. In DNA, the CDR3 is TGTGCCAGCAGTTACCAGACAGGGTTCACTGAAGCTTTCTTT.